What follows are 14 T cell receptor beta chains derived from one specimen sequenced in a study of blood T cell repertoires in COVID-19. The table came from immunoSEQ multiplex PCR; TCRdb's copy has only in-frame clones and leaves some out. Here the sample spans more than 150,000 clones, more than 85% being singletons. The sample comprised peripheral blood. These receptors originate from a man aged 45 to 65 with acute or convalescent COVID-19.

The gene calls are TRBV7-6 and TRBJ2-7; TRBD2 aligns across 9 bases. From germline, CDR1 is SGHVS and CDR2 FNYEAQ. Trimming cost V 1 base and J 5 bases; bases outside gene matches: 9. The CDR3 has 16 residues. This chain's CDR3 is CASSLGAGGPSDEQYF. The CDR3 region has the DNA TGTGCCAGCAGCTTAGGGGCGGGAGGGCCCTCAGACGAGCAGTACTTC.

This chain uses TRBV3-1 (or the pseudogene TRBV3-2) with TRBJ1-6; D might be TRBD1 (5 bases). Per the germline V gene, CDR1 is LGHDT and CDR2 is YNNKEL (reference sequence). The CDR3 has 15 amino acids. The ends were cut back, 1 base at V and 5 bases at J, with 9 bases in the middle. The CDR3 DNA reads TGTGCCAGCAGCCAAGGTTTAGGGGATAATTCACCCCTCCACTTT. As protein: CASSQGLGDNSPLHF.

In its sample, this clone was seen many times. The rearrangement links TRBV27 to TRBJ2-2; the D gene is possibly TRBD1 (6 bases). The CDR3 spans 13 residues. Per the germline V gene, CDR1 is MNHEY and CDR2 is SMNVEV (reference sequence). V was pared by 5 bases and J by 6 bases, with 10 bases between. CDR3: CASSPTGSGELFF. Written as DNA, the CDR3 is TGTGCCAGCAGTCCCACAGGGTCCGGGGAGCTGTTTTTT.

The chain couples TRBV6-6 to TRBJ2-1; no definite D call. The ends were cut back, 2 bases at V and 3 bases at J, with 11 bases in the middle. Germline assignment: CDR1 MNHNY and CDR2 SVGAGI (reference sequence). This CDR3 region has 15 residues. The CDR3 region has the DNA TGTGCCAGCAGTTACAGCCCGTCTATCTACAATGAGCAGTTCTTC. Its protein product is CASSYSPSIYNEQFF.

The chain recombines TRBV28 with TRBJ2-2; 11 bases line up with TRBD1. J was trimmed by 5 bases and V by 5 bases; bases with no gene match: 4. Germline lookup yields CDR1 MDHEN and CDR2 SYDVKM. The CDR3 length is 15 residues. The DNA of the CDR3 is TGTGCCAGCAGTCCCGGGACAGGGGGAACCGGGGAGCTGTTTTTT. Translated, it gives CASSPGTGGTGELFF.

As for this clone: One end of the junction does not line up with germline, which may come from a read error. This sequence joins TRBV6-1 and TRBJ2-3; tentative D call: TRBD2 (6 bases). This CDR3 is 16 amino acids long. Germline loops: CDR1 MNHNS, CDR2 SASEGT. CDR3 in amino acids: CASREVPGGLGDTQYF. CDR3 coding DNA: TGTGCCAGCAGGGAAGTACCCGGGGGACTGGGAGATACGCAGTATTTT.

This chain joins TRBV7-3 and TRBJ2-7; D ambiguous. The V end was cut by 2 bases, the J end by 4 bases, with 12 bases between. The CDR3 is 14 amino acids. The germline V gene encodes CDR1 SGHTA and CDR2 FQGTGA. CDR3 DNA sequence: TGTGCCAGCAGCTTATCGGTCTACGGGTACGAGCAGTACGTC. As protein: CASSLSVYGYEQYV.

The CDR3 protein is CAWTEGQGEEKLFF. DNA for the CDR3: TGTGCCTGGACCGAAGGACAGGGTGAAGAAAAACTGTTTTTT. The rearrangement joins TRBV30 to TRBJ1-4, with TRBD1 identical over 8 bases. Trimming at V came to 4 bases and at J to 8 bases, leaving 9 bases not matched to a gene. CDR1 is GTSNPN and CDR2 is SVGIG in the germline V gene (reference sequence). The CDR3 extends over 14 amino acids.

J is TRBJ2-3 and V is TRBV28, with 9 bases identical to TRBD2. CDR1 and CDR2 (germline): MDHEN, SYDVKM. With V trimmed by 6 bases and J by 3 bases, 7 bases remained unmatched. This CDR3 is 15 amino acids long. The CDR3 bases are TGTGCCAGCAGCTCTTTGCGGGGGGGAACAGATACGCAGTATTTT. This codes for CASSSLRGGTDTQYF.

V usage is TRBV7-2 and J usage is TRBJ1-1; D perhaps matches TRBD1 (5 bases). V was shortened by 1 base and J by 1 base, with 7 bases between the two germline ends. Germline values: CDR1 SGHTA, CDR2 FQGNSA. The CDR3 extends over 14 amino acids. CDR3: CASSLVRGNTEAFF. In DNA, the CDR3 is TGTGCCAGCAGCTTAGTTAGGGGGAACACTGAAGCTTTCTTT.

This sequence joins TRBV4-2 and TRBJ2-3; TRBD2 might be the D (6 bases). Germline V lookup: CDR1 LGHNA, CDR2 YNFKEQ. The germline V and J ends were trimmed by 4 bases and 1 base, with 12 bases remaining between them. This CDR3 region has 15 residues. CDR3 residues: CASSRRRDGTDTQYF. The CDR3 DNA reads TGTGCCAGCAGCCGGAGGAGGGATGGCACAGATACGCAGTATTTT.

The CDR3 loop is CASSLAGLNTDTQYF. For the CDR3, the DNA is TGTGCCAGCAGCTTAGCTGGACTAAACACAGATACGCAGTATTTT. The chain uses TRBV7-2 and TRBJ2-3, with D tentatively TRBD2 (6 bases). The V end lost 0 bases, the J end lost 2 bases, and 9 bases lay between the germline ends. This CDR3 region has 15 residues. Germline lookup yields CDR1 SGHTA and CDR2 FQGNSA.

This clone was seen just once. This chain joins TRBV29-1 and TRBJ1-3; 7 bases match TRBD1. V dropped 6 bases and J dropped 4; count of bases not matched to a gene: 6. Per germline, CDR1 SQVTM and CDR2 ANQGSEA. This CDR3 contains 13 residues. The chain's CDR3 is CSVLGQPGNTIYF. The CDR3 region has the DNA TGCAGCGTCCTGGGACAGCCAGGAAACACCATATATTTT. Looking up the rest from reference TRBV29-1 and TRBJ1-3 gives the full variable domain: SAVISQKPSRDICQRGTSLTIQCQVDSQVTMMFWYRQQPGQSLTLIATANQGSEATYESGFVIDKFPISRPNLTFSTLTVSNMSPEDSSIYLCSVLGQPGNTIYFGEGSWLTVV.

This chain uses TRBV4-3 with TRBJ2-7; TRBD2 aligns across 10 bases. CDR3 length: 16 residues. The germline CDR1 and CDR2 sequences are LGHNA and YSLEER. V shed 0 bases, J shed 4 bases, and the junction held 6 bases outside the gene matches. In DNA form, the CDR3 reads TGCGCCAGCAGCCAAGAAGCAGCGGGGGGGCCTTACGAGCAGTACGTC. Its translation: CASSQEAAGGPYEQYV.